A single T cell receptor (beta chain) is shown here with its context. The data originate from a study of blood T cells in healthy people across ages. Then a second PCR, running roughly 7 to 11 cycles, was carried out with a sample-barcoded 5' primer and a J-beta primer mix. TCRdb recomputed calls from the 5' RACE reads with MiXCR, one row per CDR3 protein. The data hold 1.4 million or so distinct CDR3 sequences, with approximately 43% observed a single time. CDR1 is MNHNS, CDR2 SASEGT, per germline. Deletions cut 7 bases from V and 7 bases from J, with 16 bases between. The CDR3 runs 13 residues. The donors, all healthy, were Caucasians living in Russia, aged about 6 to 100.

This sequence originates from a woman aged 18-29 years in good health. The chain employs TRBV6-1 and TRBJ1-2; D not resolved. Sequencing was done on a sample of blood. The CDR3 nucleotides are TGTGCCAGCAACGGCCTGCCTGGTGCTGGCTACACCTTC. This gives the protein CASNGLPGAGYTF.